This TCR beta chain comes out of a study of blood T cell repertoires in COVID-19. Libraries were prepared by immunoSEQ multiplex PCR; TCRdb keeps only in-frame clonotypes and omits some of them. The profile shows 410,000 or so clones, around 86% of them singletons. The V gene's germline CDR1 is MNHEY and CDR2 SMNVEV (reference sequence). This CDR3 comprises 17 residues. Germline trimming cut 0 bases from V and 7 bases from J; bases unmatched to any gene: 10. What was sequenced was peripheral blood. The TCR originated in a young woman with active or convalescent COVID-19. The chain combines TRBV27 with TRBJ2-1; 9 bases line up with TRBD2. The CDR3 coding sequence is TGTGCCAGCAGTTTATCGTATGGTAGCGGGAGTGTGAATGAGCAGTTCTTC. Its translation: CASSLSYGSGSVNEQFF.